The 13 T cell receptor beta chains below all came from one sample that was sequenced in a study of T cell responses to AZD1222 COVID-19 vaccine. Assay: immunoSEQ multiplex PCR; the TCRdb copy retains only in-frame clones and omits some. The sample consists of 150,000 to 160,000 clones, about nine tenths of them appearing once. The sample consisted of peripheral blood, taken on day 0 of AZD1222 vaccination. The receptors come from an adult in good health.

J is TRBJ2-2 and V is TRBV27; 8 bases match TRBD2. J gave up 1 base and V 6 bases, and 13 bases lay outside the gene matches. Germline values: CDR1 MNHEY, CDR2 SMNVEV (reference sequence). The length of the CDR3 is 18 residues. CDR3 loop: CASSQLAALDVNTGELFF. CDR3 coding DNA: TGTGCCAGCAGCCAACTAGCGGCGCTCGACGTGAACACCGGGGAGCTGTTTTTT.

This clone was detected only a few times. The chain is built from TRBV5-1 and TRBJ2-1; TRBD1 agrees at 8 bases. V shed 0 bases, J shed 15 bases, and the junction held 8 bases outside the gene matches. The CDR3 is made up of 13 amino acids. The V gene's germline CDR1 is SGHRS and CDR2 YFSETQ. The CDR3 sequence: CASSLVRQGPGFF. The CDR3 nucleotides are TGCGCCAGCAGCTTGGTGAGACAGGGGCCTGGGTTCTTC.

In this sample, this clone turned up a few times. The chain combines TRBV5-5 with TRBJ2-7, with no clear D. The length of the CDR3 is 16 residues. CDR1 and CDR2 (germline): SGHKS, YYEKEE (reference sequence). Trimming removed 0 bases at V and 7 bases at J, with 20 bases between. The CDR3 bases are TGTGCCAGCAGCTTGGAGTTAAACCTGCTAGTTAAGGAGCAGTACTTC. It translates to CASSLELNLLVKEQYF.

The gene calls are TRBV7-2 and TRBJ2-7; 8 nucleotides agree with TRBD1. This CDR3 has 14 residues. V shed 4 bases, J shed 3 bases, and the junction held 5 bases outside the gene matches. Germline V gene data show CDR1 as SGHTA and CDR2 as FQGNSA. CDR3 amino acids: CASSWNRGIYEQYF. The CDR3 nucleotides are TGTGCCAGCAGCTGGAACAGGGGGATCTACGAGCAGTACTTC.

The chain carries TRBV19 and TRBJ1-5; D gene unclear. The CDR3 is 17 amino acids. Trimming shortened V by 2 bases and J by 0 bases, and 14 bases separated the two germline ends. Germline-derived CDR1 and CDR2 are LNHDA and SQIVND (reference sequence). The DNA of the CDR3 is TGTGCCAGTAGTATATACCCAGGCGATTATAGCAATCAGCCCCAGCATTTT. This encodes CASSIYPGDYSNQPQHF.

In DNA form, the CDR3 reads TGTGCCAGCTCACCAGCTAGCGGGAGGGCCACAGATACGCAGTATTTT. As protein: CASSPASGRATDTQYF. The genes are TRBV18 and TRBJ2-3; 12 bases are shared with TRBD2. CDR1 and CDR2 from the germline V gene are KGHSH and LQKENI. J was trimmed by 2 bases and V by 2 bases; bases with no gene match: 2. CDR3 length equals 16 residues. Together with reference TRBV18 and TRBJ2-3, the CDR3 gives the full variable domain: NAGVMQNPRHLVRRRGQEARLRCSPMKGHSHVYWYRQLPEEGLKFMVYLQKENIIDESGMPKERFSAEFPKEGPSILRIQQVVRGDSAAYFCASSPASGRATDTQYFGPGTRLTVL.

This clone has a single count. The chain employs TRBV6-1 and TRBJ1-2; 7 nucleotides align to TRBD1. J lost 4 bases, V lost 3 bases, and 8 bases had no gene match. The CDR3 runs to 15 residues. CDR1 is MNHNS, CDR2 SASEGT, per germline. DNA for the CDR3: TGTGCCAGCAGTGACCCCGGGACAGCGTCCTATGGCTACACCTTC. This codes for CASSDPGTASYGYTF.

The gene calls are TRBV28 and TRBJ1-1; a possible D gene is TRBD1 (5 bases). The CDR3 consists of 12 residues. V was cut by 6 bases and J by 0 bases, with 5 bases left in between. Looked up from germline, CDR1 is MDHEN and CDR2 is SYDVKM. CDR3 residues: CASRTVNTEAFF. CDR3 DNA: TGTGCCAGCAGGACAGTGAACACTGAAGCTTTCTTT. The full variable domain, in which reference TRBV28 and TRBJ1-1 provide the parts outside the CDR3, is DVKVTQSSRYLVKRTGEKVFLECVQDMDHENMFWYRQDPGLGLRLIYFSYDVKMKEKGDIPEGYSVSREKKERFSLILESASTNQTSMYLCASRTVNTEAFFGQGTRLTVV.

The genes are TRBV18 and TRBJ1-1, with D possibly TRBD1 on 5 matching bases. This CDR3 spans 16 amino acids. The germline gives CDR1 KGHSH, CDR2 LQKENI. The V end lost 10 bases, the J end lost 1 base, and 22 bases lay between the germline ends. The CDR3 region is CATTGGGTYGNTEAFF. As DNA, the CDR3 is TGTGCCACCACCGGGGGGGGAACTTACGGGAACACTGAAGCTTTCTTT.

The chain has TRBV7-2 and TRBJ1-4, with D hard to call. Germline CDR1 reads SGHTA; CDR2 reads FQGNSA. Trimming removed 1 base from V and 4 bases from J, with 7 bases in between. There are 14 residues in the CDR3. The CDR3 spells CASSLDGVNEKLFF. The CDR3 DNA sequence: TGTGCCAGCAGCTTAGATGGGGTTAATGAAAAACTGTTTTTT.

The gene calls are TRBV29-1 and TRBJ2-2; the D is unclear. The V end was cut by 0 bases, the J end by 6 bases, with 8 bases between. CDR1 is SQVTM, CDR2 ANQGSEA, per germline. The CDR3 covers 13 residues. CDR3 loop: CSVEDHIAGELFF. DNA of the CDR3: TGCAGCGTTGAAGATCACATCGCCGGGGAGCTGTTTTTT.

The V gene is TRBV9, the J gene TRBJ2-6; D possibly matches TRBD1 or TRBD2 (5 bases each). Trimming removed 0 bases from V and 1 base from J, with 17 bases in between. The germline gives CDR1 SGDLS, CDR2 YYNGEE. The CDR3 is 19 residues long. The CDR3 sequence: CASSVAVGTDPSGANVLTF. The CDR3 coding sequence is TGTGCCAGCAGCGTAGCTGTGGGGACGGATCCATCTGGGGCCAACGTCCTGACTTTC.

This clone has just one count. The V and J genes are TRBV6-1 and TRBJ1-1; D is unresolved. Deletions cut 2 bases from V and 4 bases from J, with 11 bases between. CDR1 is MNHNS, CDR2 SASEGT, per germline. CDR3 size: 14 residues. DNA of the CDR3: TGTGCCAGCAGTGAAAGGGCCTCGGGCACTGAAGCTTTCTTT. It is translated as CASSERASGTEAFF.